These T cell receptor beta chains were read from a single sample in a study of T cell clusters in autoimmune cytopenias. Reprocessing the multiplex PCR reads, TCRdb reports a single entry for every CDR3 protein and omits DNA. The specimen's table records 4,500 to 7,000 distinct CDR3 sequences. Input material: peripheral blood. The receptors originated from a human donor with an autoimmune cytopenia or autoimmune hepatitis (not recorded which). Both conserved end residues are part of each CDR3. The order of the fields is CDR3 protein, CDR3 length, clone size, V gene, J gene. Clone size appears in some rows only: once, few, many, or a class for an expanded clone.

CASSYPSSGSYWSYNEQYF	19	.	TRBV6-5	TRBJ2-7
CASSQARLAGGNEQFF	16	.	TRBV11-2	TRBJ2-1
CASSYPPPSTDTQYF	15	.	TRBV6-5	TRBJ2-3
CASSFGGPDTQYF	13	.	TRBV6-5	TRBJ2-3
CASRMEGTEALF	12	.	TRBV12-3/TRBV12-4	TRBJ1-1
CAISVSGGPDTQYF	14	.	TRBV6-1	TRBJ2-3
CASSLGGTKNIQYF	14	medium-sized	TRBV12-3/TRBV12-4	TRBJ2-4
CSVDPSGAPDTQYF	14	medium-sized	TRBV29-1	TRBJ2-3
CASSEATGGGNTIYF	15	medium-sized	TRBV6-1	TRBJ1-3
CASTPQTGGLGTEAFF	16	medium-sized	TRBV19	TRBJ1-1
CASSLTSGGAGNEQFF	16	.	TRBV12-3/TRBV12-4	TRBJ2-1
CASSQDWLEVRSYEQYF	17	.	TRBV4-3	TRBJ2-7
CAWSFPGTANTEAFF	15	.	TRBV30	TRBJ1-1
CASSFNRVDEAFF	13	medium-sized	TRBV6-2/TRBV6-3	TRBJ1-1
CARSRGGVNEKLFF	14	.	TRBV5-3	TRBJ1-4
CASTYVLGRGGLSEQFF	17	.	TRBV6-2/TRBV6-3	TRBJ2-1
CASSRMVGGPQHF	13	medium-sized	TRBV7-6	TRBJ1-5
CASSPITRNTEAFF	14	medium-sized	TRBV18	TRBJ1-1
CASSMGQRYGYTF	13	medium-sized	TRBV19	TRBJ1-2
CASSLVRGNEQFF	13	.	TRBV5-1	TRBJ2-1
CASSVAGGPVNEQFF	15	.	TRBV6-5	TRBJ2-1
CASSFTGGGESRGYTF	16	medium-sized	TRBV12-3/TRBV12-4	TRBJ1-2
CASSQAGTRANYGYTF	16	.	TRBV4-3	TRBJ1-2
CASSYGGGGANTQYF	15	.	TRBV27	TRBJ2-3
CASSVRQLDEAFF	13	medium-sized	TRBV6-1	TRBJ1-1
CASSRGNQPQHF	12	.	TRBV19	TRBJ1-5
CASSQDPLEQYF	12	.	TRBV4-1	TRBJ2-7
CASSLRKGTEAFF	13	.	TRBV5-6	TRBJ1-1
CATQQGPTISSGNTIYF	17	medium-sized	TRBV6-5	TRBJ1-3